The 25 T cell receptor beta chains reported below all come from one sample, sequenced in a study of early T cells in non-severe SARS-CoV-2 infection. TCRdb reanalysed the 5' RACE reads using MiXCR and keeps one entry per CDR3 protein. The profile shows about 50,000 distinct CDR3 sequences, approximately 10% of them singletons. Material: whole blood. The origin of the receptors is an adult who was a healthcare worker with PCR-confirmed SARS-CoV-2 infection or an uninfected control (not recorded which).

This clonotype was counted only a few times. This chain connects TRBV3-1 to TRBJ2-7; 11 positions agree with TRBD2. The CDR3 loop spans 17 amino acids. Trimming at V came to 1 base and at J to 4 bases, leaving 9 bases not matched to a gene. Per the germline V gene, CDR1 is LGHDT and CDR2 is YNNKEL (reference sequence). The CDR3 is CASSQGLTGTSGYEQYF. In DNA, the CDR3 is TGTGCCAGCAGCCAAGGCCTAACCGGGACTAGCGGATACGAGCAGTACTTC.

This clonotype was found many times. The CDR3 nucleotides read TGCAGTGCTAGGCTCGAGAGCGGAGCCAAAAACATTCAGTACTTC. Translated, it gives CSARLESGAKNIQYF. This chain uses TRBV20-1 with TRBJ2-4, with D maybe TRBD2 (5 bases). The germline V gene has CDR1 DFQATT and CDR2 SNEGSKA (reference sequence). This CDR3 is built from 15 residues. V gave up 3 bases and J gave up 0 bases, with 12 bases separating them.

This clonotype was seen ten or more times. J is TRBJ1-1 and V is TRBV2, with D unresolved. The CDR3 is made up of 10 amino acids. V was trimmed by 6 bases and J by 4 bases, leaving 3 bases between them. Germline V gene sequence: CDR1 SNHLY, CDR2 FYNNEI. CDR3 protein: CASRGTEAFF. CDR3 nucleotides: TGTGCCAGCAGGGGCACTGAAGCTTTCTTT. Together with reference TRBV2 and TRBJ1-1, the CDR3 gives the full variable domain: EPEVTQTPSHQVTQMGQEVILRCVPISNHLYFYWYRQILGQKVEFLVSFYNNEISEKSEIFDDQFSVERPDGSNFTLKIRSTKLEDSAMYFCASRGTEAFFGQGTRLTVV.

This clonotype came up many times. This chain links TRBV11-3 with TRBJ2-7; D uncertain. Deletions cut 1 base from V and 3 bases from J, with 7 bases between. The CDR3 extends over 13 amino acids. Germline CDR1 is SGHNT and CDR2 is YENEEA. CDR3 protein: CASSLGGNYEQYF. In nucleotides, the CDR3 is TGTGCCAGCAGCTTAGGGGGTAACTACGAGCAGTACTTC.

This clonotype came up many times. At one boundary the junction diverges from the germline segment, which might be a read error. The rearrangement uses TRBV20-1 and TRBJ2-1, with a weak D call TRBD2 (5 bases). CDR3 length: 14 residues. Germline V lookup: CDR1 DFQATT, CDR2 SNEGSKA (reference sequence). CDR3 sequence (DNA): TGCAGTGGTAGAATGAGCGGAAGCTACAATGAGCAGTTCTTC. Translation gives CSGRMSGSYNEQFF.

A few counts support this clonotype. The chain has TRBV5-1 and TRBJ2-3, with TRBD2 matching 10 bases. CDR3 length equals 15 residues. The germline V gene has CDR1 SGHRS and CDR2 YFSETQ. J was trimmed by 1 base and V by 6 bases; bases with no gene match: 5. CDR3 nucleotide sequence: TGCGCCAGCACCTCCGGGACTAGCGGCACAGATACGCAGTATTTT. It codes for CASTSGTSGTDTQYF.

This clonotype was picked up many times. The chain combines TRBV2 with TRBJ2-2; 11 bases map to TRBD2. Germline loops: CDR1 SNHLY, CDR2 FYNNEI. The V segment lost 3 bases and the J segment 6 bases; nucleotides outside the gene matches: 9. This CDR3 has 17 amino acids. For the CDR3, the DNA is TGTGCCAGCAGTGAGGAGGGACTAGCGGTATTTTCCGGGGAGCTGTTTTTT. Residues: CASSEEGLAVFSGELFF.

This clonotype was picked up a small number of times. V and J are TRBV11-1 and TRBJ2-1; possibly TRBD2 for D (6 bases). The CDR3 runs 15 residues. Trimming shortened V by 3 bases and J by 4 bases, and 13 bases separated the two germline ends. Germline values: CDR1 SGHAT, CDR2 FQDESV (reference sequence). For the CDR3, the DNA is TGTGCCAGCAGCTTGATCCTAGCGTGGTACAATGAGCAGTTCTTC. Translation: CASSLILAWYNEQFF.

As regards this clonotype: A much larger clone differs by one base, so this may be a read error. The chain joins TRBV4-1 to TRBJ2-7; D possibly uses TRBD1 or TRBD2 (5 bases each). The germline CDR1 and CDR2 sequences are MGHRA and YSYEKL. This CDR3 is built from 16 residues. Trimming left V 4 bases short and J 1 base short, with 17 bases between. CDR3 in amino acids: CASSRGTAGLSYEQYF. The CDR3 nucleotides are TGCGCCAGCAGCCGAGGGACGGCAGGGCTGTCCTACGAGCAGTACTTC.

The chain recombines TRBV7-3 with TRBJ2-1, with 7 bases aligning to TRBD2. The V gene's germline CDR1 is SGHTA and CDR2 FQGTGA. Losses at the gene ends were 3 bases for V and 4 bases for J; bases not matched to a gene: 6. This CDR3 comprises 15 residues. The CDR3 DNA reads TGTGCCAGCAGCTTGTGTGCGGGAGAGTACAATGAGCAGTTCTTC. This sequence encodes CASSLCAGEYNEQFF.

The chain joins TRBV10-3 to TRBJ2-7; D tentatively reads TRBD1 or TRBD2 (5 bases each). V gave up 7 bases and J gave up 0 bases, with 10 bases separating them. The CDR3 extends over 13 amino acids. The germline V gene encodes CDR1 ENHRY and CDR2 SYGVKD. The DNA for the CDR3 is TGTGCCATCATGGGGGAAACCTCCTACGAGCAGTACTTC. Its protein is CAIMGETSYEQYF.

In this sample, this clonotype turned up many times. The chain has TRBV20-1 and TRBJ2-1, with a weak D call TRBD1 (6 bases). Trimming left V 4 bases short and J 6 bases short, with 19 bases between. CDR3 length: 15 residues. Looked up from germline, CDR1 is DFQATT and CDR2 is SNEGSKA (reference sequence). This CDR3 is CSATLTTGFRNEQFF. The CDR3 bases are TGCAGTGCTACCCTTACCACAGGGTTCCGCAATGAGCAGTTCTTC.

The table lists this clonotype with many counts. This chain joins TRBV6-5 and TRBJ2-5; 8 bases agree with TRBD2. The CDR3 is made up of 14 amino acids. The germline CDR1 and CDR2 sequences are MNHEY and SVGAGI. Trimming took 6 bases from V and 4 from J; bases not matched to a gene: 7. CDR3 nucleotide sequence: TGTGCCAGCAGCCGGAGCGGGAGCACAGAGACCCAGTACTTC. This codes for CASSRSGSTETQYF.

A word on this clonotype: At one end, the junction sequence differs from germline, possibly due to a read error. The genes are TRBV7-7 and TRBJ2-1; TRBD1 might be the D (5 bases). The germline CDR1 and CDR2 sequences are SSHAT and FNYEAQ (reference sequence). This CDR3 comprises 15 residues. CDR3 residues: CASSSDKNNYNEQFF. The CDR3 DNA reads as TGTGCTAGCAGCTCGGACAAGAACAACTACAATGAGCAGTTCTTC.

This clonotype was picked up a small number of times. The chain joins TRBV29-1 to TRBJ1-4; 8 positions agree with TRBD1. The germline CDR1 and CDR2 sequences are SQVTM and ANQGSEA. The CDR3 length is 14 residues. J gave up 8 bases and V 2 bases, and 7 bases lay outside the gene matches. This chain's CDR3 is CSVETGQGREKLFF. CDR3 nucleotides: TGCAGCGTTGAAACTGGACAGGGAAGGGAAAAACTGTTTTTT.

V is TRBV6-5 and J is TRBJ2-7, with D hard to call. This CDR3 comprises 13 residues. V was trimmed by 6 bases and J by 2 bases, leaving 11 bases between them. Germline V lookup: CDR1 MNHEY, CDR2 SVGAGI. The CDR3 region has the DNA TGTGCCAGCAGCCGGTGGGGTCCCTACGAGCAGTACTTC. Its protein is CASSRWGPYEQYF.

The chain uses TRBV2 and TRBJ1-4; no reliable D call. Germline loops: CDR1 SNHLY, CDR2 FYNNEI. The CDR3 has 15 residues. The V end was cut by 2 bases, the J end by 5 bases, with 12 bases between. CDR3 bases: TGTGCCAGCAGTGAATCGTGGCATTCAAATGAAAAACTGTTTTTT. Translation: CASSESWHSNEKLFF.

This clonotype has more than one count but fewer than ten. The chain uses TRBV29-1 and TRBJ2-5; D perhaps matches TRBD2 (7 bases). The CDR3 extends over 15 amino acids. Trimming cost V 0 bases and J 4 bases, with 15 bases left between them. The V gene's germline CDR1 is SQVTM and CDR2 ANQGSEA. The CDR3 here is CSVEDEAGEGETQYF. The CDR3 region has the DNA TGCAGCGTTGAAGATGAGGCAGGGGAGGGAGAGACCCAGTACTTC.

Turning to this clonotype: This may be a read error, as it is one base from a much larger clone. The rearrangement uses TRBV18 and TRBJ2-3, with TRBD2 identical over 9 bases. CDR1 is KGHSH and CDR2 is LQKENI in the germline V gene. This CDR3 has 15 amino acids. CDR3 bases: TGTGCCAGCTCACCAACGGGGACTAGCACAGATACGCAGAATTTT. It codes for CASSPTGTSTDTQNF. The variable domain in full, completed from reference TRBV18 and TRBJ2-3, reads NAGVMQNPRHLVRRRGQEARLRCSPMKGHSHVYWYRQLPEEGLKFMVYLQKENIIDESGMPKERFSAEFPKEGPSILRIQQVVRGDSAAYFCASSPTGTSTDTQNFGPGTRLTVL.

This clonotype has a count of ten or more. The chain employs TRBV9 and TRBJ2-1; TRBD2 matches 12 bases. Losses at the gene ends were 0 bases for V and 6 bases for J; bases not matched to a gene: 7. Germline V gene data show CDR1 as SGDLS and CDR2 as YYNGEE. This CDR3 has 17 residues. CDR3 coding DNA: TGTGCCAGCAGCGTAGATATGGGACTAGCGGGTGGCAATGAGCAGTTCTTC. Translated: CASSVDMGLAGGNEQFF.

This clonotype was seen a handful of times. J is TRBJ2-3 and V is TRBV9; D is possibly TRBD2 (5 bases). Per the germline V gene, CDR1 is SGDLS and CDR2 is YYNGEE. This CDR3 region has 13 residues. The V and J ends lost 6 bases and 6 bases respectively, with 14 bases between them. The CDR3 DNA reads as TGTGCCAGCACAGGATCTCAGCGGGATACGCAGTATTTT. Translating gives CASTGSQRDTQYF.

The chain employs TRBV11-2 and TRBJ2-1; 8 nucleotides agree with TRBD1. The CDR3 sequence is 14 residues long. V shed 4 bases, J shed 4 bases, and the junction held 3 bases outside the gene matches. The germline CDR1 and CDR2 sequences are SGHAT and FQNNGV. The CDR3 protein is CASSSRGPYNEQFF. CDR3 in DNA: TGTGCCAGCAGCTCCAGGGGGCCGTACAATGAGCAGTTCTTC.

There are many counts of this clonotype. The chain carries TRBV5-1 and TRBJ2-6; a weak D match, TRBD2 (5 bases). This CDR3 comprises 15 residues. The germline V and J ends were trimmed by 2 bases and 2 bases, with 8 bases remaining between them. Germline-derived CDR1 and CDR2 are SGHRS and YFSETQ. CDR3: CASSFSGAGANVLTF. CDR3 coding DNA: TGCGCCAGCAGCTTTTCCGGGGCTGGGGCCAACGTCCTGACTTTC. Based on the CDR3 plus reference TRBV5-1 and TRBJ2-6, the full variable domain is KAGVTQTPRYLIKTRGQQVTLSCSPISGHRSVSWYQQTPGQGLQFLFEYFSETQRNKGNFPGRFSGRQFSNSRSEMNVSTLELGDSALYLCASSFSGAGANVLTFGAGSRLTVL.

This clonotype was recorded many times. This chain uses TRBV7-2 with TRBJ1-2; no definite D call. The CDR3 loop spans 15 amino acids. With 1 base removed from V and 0 bases from J, the gap between germline ends came to 9 bases. Germline CDR1 and CDR2: SGHTA and FQGNSA. CDR3 sequence reads: CASSLEKLPNYGYTF. CDR3 bases: TGTGCCAGCAGCTTAGAGAAGTTGCCTAACTATGGCTACACCTTC.

The V and J genes are TRBV20-1 and TRBJ2-7; TRBD1 matches at 7 bases. Germline CDR1 is DFQATT and CDR2 is SNEGSKA (reference sequence). With 6 bases clipped from V and 5 bases from J, the junction kept 7 bases outside the gene matches. The length of the CDR3 is 12 residues. CDR3 amino acids: CSAGRTGHEQYF. Written as DNA, the CDR3 is TGCAGTGCGGGAAGGACAGGTCACGAGCAGTACTTC.